A selection of T cell receptor beta chains follows, all from one sample in a study of T cell responses to AZD1222 COVID-19 vaccine. Some clones are missing from TCRdb's copy, which holds only in-frame ones; the method was immunoSEQ multiplex PCR. The sample holds about 140,000 clones. The material sequenced was peripheral blood. These receptors all stem from an adult in good health. Both conserved end residues are part of each CDR3. The D gene is left open where the match is weak.

v_call	d_call	j_call	cdr3_nt	cdr3_aa
TRBV4-2	-	TRBJ2-5	TGTGCCAGCAGCCAAGCCCCCGGTGGGGGACAAGAGACCCAGTACTTC	CASSQAPGGGQETQYF
TRBV30	-	TRBJ1-3	TGTGCCTGGACAGTGAACGCTGGAAACACCATATATTTT	CAWTVNAGNTIYF
TRBV18	-	TRBJ1-1	TGTGCCAGCTCTGATATGGGGAGGAACACTGAAGCTTTCTTT	CASSDMGRNTEAFF
TRBV6-2/TRBV6-3	-	TRBJ2-1	TGTGCCAGCAGTTCCCGACAGGAGGGTCTCTTC	CASSSRQEGLF
TRBV11-1	-	TRBJ2-1	TGTGCCAGCAGCTTAGCGGGACCTTACAATGAGCAGTTCTTC	CASSLAGPYNEQFF
TRBV5-8	-	TRBJ1-1	TGTGCCAGCACCTATTGGACGGGGACCCAAGATACTGAAGCTTTCTTT	CASTYWTGTQDTEAFF
TRBV5-4	-	TRBJ1-2	TGTGCCAGCAGCTTGGGGACTTCCCTGAATTGGTATGGCTACACCTTC	CASSLGTSLNWYGYTF
TRBV19	-	TRBJ2-3	TGTGCCAGTAGTACGGGGGATACGCAGTATTTT	CASSTGDTQYF
TRBV5-1	TRBD1	TRBJ1-2	TGCGCCAGCAGCTTGGCACGGACAGGGCAAGGCTACACCTTC	CASSLARTGQGYTF
TRBV11-1	TRBD1	TRBJ1-1	TGTGCCAGCAGCTTAGGGACAGGGTCTGAAGCTTTCTTT	CASSLGTGSEAFF
TRBV5-1	-	TRBJ2-7	TGCGCCAGCAGCTTGGCGCCGGGGTCCTCCTACGAGCAGTACTTC	CASSLAPGSSYEQYF
TRBV4-1	TRBD1	TRBJ1-4	TGCGCCAGCAGCCAAAAACAGGGGGCTGTTGAAAAACTGTTTTTT	CASSQKQGAVEKLFF
TRBV15	-	TRBJ2-5	TGTGCCACCAGCAGAGCGGGGATAGGTCAAGAGACCCAGTACTTC	CATSRAGIGQETQYF
TRBV7-3	-	TRBJ2-5	TGTGCCAGCAGCTTCAGGGGGGACGGGACCCAGTACTTC	CASSFRGDGTQYF
TRBV11-2	-	TRBJ1-2	TGTGCCAGCAGCTTATCCTTACCGGAGGGCTATGGCTACACCTTC	CASSLSLPEGYGYTF
TRBV7-3	-	TRBJ2-6	TGTGCCAGCAGCTTAGGGGCAGCCCTCTCTGGGGCCAACGTCCTGACTTTC	CASSLGAALSGANVLTF
TRBV28	-	TRBJ1-4	TGTGCCAGCAGTTTTGCGGGTGATGAAAAACTGTTTTTT	CASSFAGDEKLFF
TRBV19	TRBD1	TRBJ1-1	TGTGCCAGTAGTATAAGTAGGCAGGGGGCGCGATGGGGTGAAGCTTTCTTT	CASSISRQGARWGEAFF
TRBV28	-	TRBJ1-2	TGTGCCAGCGGTAACCCCTATGGCTACACCTTC	CASGNPYGYTF
TRBV27	-	TRBJ2-6	TGTGCCAGCAGTTTGTCCGGGGCTGGGGCCAACGTCCTGACTTTC	CASSLSGAGANVLTF
TRBV18	TRBD2	TRBJ2-7	TGTGCCAGCTCCCCCGGGGGGGGATACGAGCAGTACTTC	CASSPGGGYEQYF
TRBV7-2	-	TRBJ1-1	TGTGCCAGCAGCGCGAACGTAGGACAGCATGAAGCTTTCTTT	CASSANVGQHEAFF
TRBV5-4	-	TRBJ1-1	TGTGCCAGCAGAATCGGGGGCAGGACTGAAGCTTTCTTT	CASRIGGRTEAFF
TRBV7-8	-	TRBJ1-2	TGTGCCAGCAGCTCGAGACGGGACACCACTAACTATGGCTACACCTTC	CASSSRRDTTNYGYTF
TRBV4-3	-	TRBJ1-4	TGCGCCAGCAGCCAAGAGGGGGGGGCGGTTAATGAAAAACTGTTTTTT	CASSQEGGAVNEKLFF
TRBV6-5	-	TRBJ1-1	TGTGCCAGCAGTTACTCGATTCTGGTAACTTCTCAGGCTTTCTTT	CASSYSILVTSQAFF
TRBV7-3	-	TRBJ1-1	TGTGCCAGCAGCTGGGCGATGAACACTGAAGCTTTCTTT	CASSWAMNTEAFF
TRBV12-3/TRBV12-4	TRBD1	TRBJ1-2	TGTGCCAGCAGTCAGGGGGGGGCTTATGGCTACACCTTC	CASSQGGAYGYTF
TRBV30	-	TRBJ2-3	TGTGCCTGGAACCGTGGCGGCACAGATACGCAGTATTTT	CAWNRGGTDTQYF
TRBV4-1	TRBD2	TRBJ2-5	TGCGCCAGCAGCCAACTTACTAGCGACGGGACCCAGTACTTC	CASSQLTSDGTQYF
TRBV10-1	TRBD1	TRBJ1-2	TGCGCCACCCGGGACAGCCATAACTATGGCTACACCTTC	CATRDSHNYGYTF
TRBV7-2	TRBD1	TRBJ1-2	TGTGCCAGCAGCCGGGACAGTTTCTATGGCTACACCTTC	CASSRDSFYGYTF
TRBV6-5	-	TRBJ1-6	TGTGCCAGCACCCCGTCAGTGTGGAATTCACCCCTCCACTTT	CASTPSVWNSPLHF
TRBV19	-	TRBJ2-5	TGTGCCAGTAGCCTCGCGGGGACCCAGTACTTC	CASSLAGTQYF
TRBV19	TRBD1	TRBJ1-5	TGTGCCAGTCGGAAGGGGGCCGCGCAGCCCCAGCATTTT	CASRKGAAQPQHF
TRBV15	-	TRBJ1-1	TGTGCCACCAGCAGAAGGTTATGGGGGCTGGGGAACACTGAAGCTTTCTTT	CATSRRLWGLGNTEAFF
TRBV11-3	-	TRBJ2-7	TGTGCCAGCAGCTTCCGGGACCGTAGCGTGTACGAGCAGTACTTC	CASSFRDRSVYEQYF
TRBV6-5	TRBD1	TRBJ2-2	TGTGCCAGCAGTTACCGACAGGGAGACACCGGGGAGCTGTTTTTT	CASSYRQGDTGELFF
TRBV9	TRBD2	TRBJ2-1	TGTGCCAGCAGCGTAGGAGGCGCAGCGGGGGGGTTGAATGAGCAGTTCTTC	CASSVGGAAGGLNEQFF
TRBV11-1	-	TRBJ2-2	TGTGCCAGCAGCCCTAACACCGGGGAGCTGTTTTTT	CASSPNTGELFF
TRBV4-2	TRBD2	TRBJ2-5	TGTGCCAGCAGCCAAGTTCTAGCGGGGGGTGGGTCGGAGACCCAGTACTTC	CASSQVLAGGGSETQYF
TRBV19	-	TRBJ1-2	-	CASSILESSYGYTF
TRBV5-1	-	TRBJ1-4	TGCGCCAGCAGCTTGGGGGTTGCAACTAATGAAAAACTGTTTTTT	CASSLGVATNEKLFF
TRBV30	-	TRBJ2-5	TGTGCCTGGAGTGTAGGCGGGGGCCTCTACTTC	CAWSVGGGLYF
TRBV4-2	-	TRBJ1-4	TGTGCCAGCAGCCAATTTATGGGGGGGGCTAATGAAAAACTGTTTTTT	CASSQFMGGANEKLFF
TRBV7-9	-	TRBJ1-4	TGTGCCAGCAGCTCCTGGACGGATAATGAAAAACTGTTTTTT	CASSSWTDNEKLFF
TRBV6-1	TRBD1	TRBJ1-2	TGTGCCAGCAGTGAGGGACAGTATGGCTACACCTTC	CASSEGQYGYTF
TRBV23-1	-	TRBJ1-4	TGCGCCAGCAGTCAAACACAGGGTTTTGGAAAACTGTTTTTT	CASSQTQGFGKLFF
TRBV7-7	TRBD2	TRBJ2-6	TGTGCCAGCAGCTTACCATGCCGCGGGGGGGACTCTGGGGCCAACGTCCTGACTTTC	CASSLPCRGGDSGANVLTF
TRBV10-1	TRBD1	TRBJ1-2	TGCGCCAGCAGCCGGGGACAGAACTATGGCTACACCTTC	CASSRGQNYGYTF
TRBV2	-	TRBJ1-4	TGTGCCAGCAGTGATGTGTCGGGGGCAACTAATGAAAAACTGTTTTTT	CASSDVSGATNEKLFF
TRBV21-1	-	TRBJ1-5	TGTGCCAGCAGCTCGTCCAGTGGAGGACAGTTGAATCAGCCCCAGCATTTT	CASSSSSGGQLNQPQHF
TRBV7-2	-	TRBJ1-2	TGTGCCAGCAGCTTAACGTTGGGGGCACACTATGGCTACACCTTC	CASSLTLGAHYGYTF